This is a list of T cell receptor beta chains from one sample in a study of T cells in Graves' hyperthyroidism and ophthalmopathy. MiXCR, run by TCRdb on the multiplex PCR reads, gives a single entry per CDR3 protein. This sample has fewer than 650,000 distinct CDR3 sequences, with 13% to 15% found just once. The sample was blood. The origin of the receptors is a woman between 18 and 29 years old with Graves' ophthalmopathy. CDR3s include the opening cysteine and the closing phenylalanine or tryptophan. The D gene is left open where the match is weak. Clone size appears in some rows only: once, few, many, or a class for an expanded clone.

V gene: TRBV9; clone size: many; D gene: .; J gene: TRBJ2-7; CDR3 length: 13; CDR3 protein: CASSVGSSYEQYF; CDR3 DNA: TGTGCCAGCAGCGTAGGCTCCTCGTACGAGCAGTACTTC
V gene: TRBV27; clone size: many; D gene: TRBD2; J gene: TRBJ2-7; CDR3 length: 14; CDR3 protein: CASSWSGSAYEQYF; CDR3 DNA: TGTGCCAGCAGTTGGAGCGGGAGTGCCTACGAGCAGTACTTC
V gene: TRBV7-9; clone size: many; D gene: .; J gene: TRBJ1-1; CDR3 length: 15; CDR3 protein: CASSFAGYMNTEAFF; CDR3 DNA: TGTGCCAGCAGCTTTGCAGGGTACATGAACACTGAAGCTTTCTTT
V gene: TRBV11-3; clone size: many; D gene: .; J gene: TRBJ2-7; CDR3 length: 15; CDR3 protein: CASSLAGAKAGEQYF; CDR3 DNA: TGTGCCAGCAGCTTAGCCGGGGCGAAAGCGGGCGAGCAGTACTTC
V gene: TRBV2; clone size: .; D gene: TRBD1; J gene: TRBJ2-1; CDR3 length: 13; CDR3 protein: CAGHGTGEVQQFF; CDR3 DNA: TGTGCCGGACATGGGACAGGGGAAGTTCAGCAGTTCTTC
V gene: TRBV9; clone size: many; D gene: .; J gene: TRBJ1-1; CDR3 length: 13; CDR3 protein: CASSVGRGTEAFF; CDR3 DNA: TGTGCCAGCAGCGTCGGCAGGGGAACTGAAGCTTTCTTT
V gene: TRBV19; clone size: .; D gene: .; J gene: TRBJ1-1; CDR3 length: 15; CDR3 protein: CASYPGTPLRAEAFF; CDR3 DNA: TGTGCCAGTTACCCGGGGACTCCTCTGAGGGCTGAAGCTTTCTTT
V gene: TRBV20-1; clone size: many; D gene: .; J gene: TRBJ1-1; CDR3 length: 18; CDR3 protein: CSAREPVTRTASNTEAFF; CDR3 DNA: TGCAGTGCTAGAGAACCTGTGACTAGGACAGCCTCGAACACTGAAGCTTTCTTT
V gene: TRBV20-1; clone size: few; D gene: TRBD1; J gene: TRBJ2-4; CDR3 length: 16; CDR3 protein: CSAEPPGQGSKNIQYF; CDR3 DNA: TGCAGTGCAGAACCGCCGGGACAGGGGTCCAAAAACATTCAGTACTTC
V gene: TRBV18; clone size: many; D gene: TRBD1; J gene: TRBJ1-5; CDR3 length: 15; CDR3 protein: CASSSGTGFNQPQHF; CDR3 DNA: TGTGCCAGCTCGTCCGGGACAGGCTTCAATCAGCCCCAGCATTTT
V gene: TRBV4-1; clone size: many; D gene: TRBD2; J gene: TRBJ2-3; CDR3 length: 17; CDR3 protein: CASSQGPSGSGTDTQYF; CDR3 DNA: TGCGCCAGCAGCCAAGGTCCCAGCGGGAGCGGTACAGATACGCAGTATTTT
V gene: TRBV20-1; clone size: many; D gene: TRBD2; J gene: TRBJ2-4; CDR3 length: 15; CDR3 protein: CSARDWASGTVIQYF; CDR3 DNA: TGCAGTGCTAGAGATTGGGCTAGCGGGACAGTGATTCAGTACTTC
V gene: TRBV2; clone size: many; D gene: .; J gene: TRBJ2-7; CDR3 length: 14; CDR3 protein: CASSVGVLVYEQYF; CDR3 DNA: TGTGCCAGCAGTGTGGGAGTCCTTGTTTACGAGCAGTACTTC
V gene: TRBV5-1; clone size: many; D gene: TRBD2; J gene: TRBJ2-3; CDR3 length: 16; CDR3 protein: CASSLALAESTDTQYF; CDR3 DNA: TGCGCCAGCAGCTTGGCCCTAGCGGAGAGCACAGATACGCAGTATTTT
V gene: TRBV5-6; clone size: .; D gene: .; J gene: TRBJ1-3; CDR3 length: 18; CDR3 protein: CASSQITRASFSGNTIYF; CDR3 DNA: TGTGCCAGCAGCCAAATTACCAGGGCCTCATTCTCTGGAAACACCATATATTTT
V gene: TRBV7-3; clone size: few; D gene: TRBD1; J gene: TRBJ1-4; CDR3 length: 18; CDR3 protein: CASSLGGGQASTNEKLFF; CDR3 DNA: TGTGCCAGCAGCTTAGGTGGGGGACAGGCTTCAACTAATGAAAAACTGTTTTTT
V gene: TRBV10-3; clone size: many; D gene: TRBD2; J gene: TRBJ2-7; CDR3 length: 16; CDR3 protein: CAISELGSGASYEQYF; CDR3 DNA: TGTGCCATCAGTGAGCTCGGTAGCGGGGCCTCCTACGAGCAGTACTTC
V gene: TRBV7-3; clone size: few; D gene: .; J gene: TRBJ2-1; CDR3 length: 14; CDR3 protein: CASSPGLSGNEQFF; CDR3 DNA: TGTGCCAGCAGCCCGGGACTCAGCGGGAATGAGCAGTTCTTC
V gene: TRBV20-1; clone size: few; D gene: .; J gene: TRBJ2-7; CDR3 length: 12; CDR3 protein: CSAQTSPYEQYF; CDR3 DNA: TGCAGTGCTCAGACCTCCCCCTACGAGCAGTACTTC
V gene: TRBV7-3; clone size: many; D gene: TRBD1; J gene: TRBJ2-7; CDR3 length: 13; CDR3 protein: CASSPQGLGEQYF; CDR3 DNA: TGTGCCAGCAGCCCACAGGGGTTGGGCGAGCAGTACTTC
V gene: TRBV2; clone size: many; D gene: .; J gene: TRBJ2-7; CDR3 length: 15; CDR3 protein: CASSEAVAPAYEQYF; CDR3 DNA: TGTGCCAGCAGTGAAGCGGTAGCGCCTGCCTACGAGCAGTACTTC